This T cell receptor (beta chain) originates from a study of cytomegalovirus exposure and HLA in healthy donors. Only one count was recorded for this clone. The CDR3 has 14 residues. The V and J ends lost 6 bases and 8 bases, in that order; junction bases with no gene match: 8. The germline V gene encodes CDR1 SGHTA and CDR2 FQGNSA. Amplification used 60 Vbeta primers and 13 Jbeta primers. Repertoires were generated with immunoSEQ multiplex PCR, while TCRdb's copy carries only in-frame clones and drops some. The repertoire holds 150,000 or so clones, with 65% to 85% as singletons. The clonotype originates from a man aged 18 to 35 in good health and CMV-seronegative. The rearrangement links TRBV7-2 to TRBJ1-2; 11 bases agree with TRBD1. The source material was PBMCs. The CDR3 loop is CASSSGTGGRGYTF. CDR3 bases: TGTGCCAGCAGTTCTGGGACAGGGGGGAGAGGCTACACCTTC.